This T cell receptor (beta chain) comes out of a study of human CD8 memory T cell subsets. UMI-labeled 5' RACE produced the TCR beta libraries. One entry per CDR3 protein, without DNA, is what TCRdb gives after re-calling the 5' RACE reads. This table holds 9,500 to 12,000 distinct CDR3 sequences. Total CD8+ T cells were enriched by a separation that was negative and magnetic. Per germline, CDR1 MNHEY and CDR2 SMNVEV (reference sequence). This CDR3 has 14 residues. This receptor was identified in a human donor in good health. The sequenced sample was CD8+ T cells from PBMCs. This rearrangement joins TRBV27 to TRBJ2-1; without DNA, the TCRdb call of TRBD2 cannot be checked. The CDR3 loop reads CASSLGTSGNEQFF.